This TCR beta chain originates from a study of blood T cell repertoires in COVID-19. For the study at large: There were acute and convalescent COVID-19 samples, and they came from the United States, Italy and Spain. From T cells, B-cell-depleted T cells, or PBMCs came the material, which was cDNA or gDNA.

Per the original methods: Amplification of reference gene primers was used by the study to estimate nucleated cell counts. Repertoires were generated with immunoSEQ multiplex PCR, while TCRdb's copy carries only in-frame clones and drops some. V and J calls and clone size are as listed in that table; D and trimming were resolved from the DNA. The repertoire consists of around 98,000 clones, with 70% to 90% occurring once and the leading ten covering approximately 4.5%. Trimming stripped 8 bases from V and 2 bases from J, with 10 bases between. Germline assignment: CDR1 MNHEY and CDR2 SVGAGI. The CDR3 loop spans 13 amino acids.

The sequencing input was peripheral blood. The source of this sequence is a man between 65 and 79 years old with acute or convalescent COVID-19. The V and J genes are TRBV6-5 and TRBJ1-5; the D gene is possibly TRBD1 (5 bases). In DNA form, the CDR3 reads TGTGCCAGCGCCGAAGGGGGCAATCAGCCCCAGCATTTT. Its translation: CASAEGGNQPQHF.